A single sample gave rise to the 13 T cell receptor beta chains below, sequenced in a study of cytomegalovirus exposure and HLA in healthy donors. PCR primers comprised 60 Vbeta and 13 Jbeta primers. TCRdb keeps only in-frame clones here, not all; method: immunoSEQ multiplex PCR. The data hold around 100,000 clones, with about four fifths observed a single time. The sample was PBMCs. All receptors come from a man in his thirties or forties in good health and CMV-seronegative.

The chain links TRBV6-1 to TRBJ1-1; D might be TRBD1 (5 bases). Germline values: CDR1 MNHNS, CDR2 SASEGT. V dropped 2 bases and J dropped 9 bases, with 25 bases sitting between them. The CDR3 contains 17 residues. The CDR3 loop is CASSEQPLGAGSYKAFF. The CDR3 DNA is TGTGCCAGCAGTGAACAACCCCTAGGGGCGGGGTCCTACAAAGCTTTCTTT.

This clone was detected once. V gene TRBV5-6 combines with J gene TRBJ1-5; D remains unclear. Germline assignment: CDR1 SGHDT and CDR2 YYEEEE. The CDR3 consists of 14 residues. Trimming took off 0 bases at V and 6 bases at J, with 10 bases between the two ends. The CDR3 spells CASSLGVGFQPQHF. The CDR3 DNA follows: TGTGCCAGCAGCTTGGGTGTCGGGTTTCAGCCCCAGCATTTT.

The chain carries TRBV27 and TRBJ2-1; TRBD2 might be the D (5 bases). CDR1 and CDR2 from the germline V gene are MNHEY and SMNVEV (reference sequence). Deletions cut 4 bases from V and 2 bases from J, with 9 bases between. The CDR3 runs 14 residues. Here the CDR3 DNA reads TGTGCCAGCAGTTCCGGAGGCACCTACAATGAGCAGTTCTTC. This sequence encodes CASSSGGTYNEQFF.

V is TRBV30 and J is TRBJ1-2; D is undetermined. Germline V gene sequence: CDR1 GTSNPN, CDR2 SVGIG (reference sequence). The germline V and J ends were trimmed by 3 bases and 4 bases, with 9 bases remaining between them. The CDR3 sequence is 12 residues long. CDR3 amino acids: CAWRSQIYGYTF. Here the CDR3 DNA reads TGTGCCTGGAGGTCTCAGATCTATGGCTACACCTTC. Complete variable domain (other parts from reference TRBV30 and TRBJ1-2): SQTIHQWPATLVQPVGSPLSLECTVEGTSNPNLYWYRQAAGRGLQLLFYSVGIGQISSEVPQNLSASRPQDRQFILSSKKLLLSDSGFYLCAWRSQIYGYTFGSGTRLTVV.

This clone was recorded a few times. The chain carries TRBV11-2 and TRBJ1-6; D is possibly TRBD1 (5 bases). This CDR3 has 15 amino acids. Germline V gene lookup returns CDR1 SGHAT and CDR2 FQNNGV. V gave up 0 bases and J gave up 10 bases, with 13 bases separating them. The CDR3 region is CASSLDNQGDSPLHF. The CDR3 DNA sequence: TGTGCCAGCAGCTTAGATAACCAGGGCGACTCACCCCTCCACTTT. Using reference TRBV11-2 and TRBJ1-6 for the parts outside the CDR3, the full variable domain is EAGVAQSPRYKIIEKRQSVAFWCNPISGHATLYWYQQILGQGPKLLIQFQNNGVVDDSQLPKDRFSAERLKGVDSTLKIQPAKLEDSAVYLCASSLDNQGDSPLHFGNGTRLTVT.

This clone has just a few counts. V is TRBV9 and J is TRBJ1-4, with 9 positions matching TRBD1. Trimming removed 0 bases from V and 0 bases from J; junction bases left unmatched: 9. The CDR3 is 19 residues long. Germline-derived CDR1 and CDR2 are SGDLS and YYNGEE. The DNA of the CDR3 is TGTGCCAGCAGCGTAGGAACAGGGGGCACCGGAACAACTAATGAAAAACTGTTTTTT. Its translation is CASSVGTGGTGTTNEKLFF.

The genes are TRBV30 and TRBJ1-2; 9 nucleotides align to TRBD1. This CDR3 region has 14 residues. The germline CDR1 and CDR2 sequences are GTSNPN and SVGIG (reference sequence). Trimming took 6 bases from V and 4 from J; bases not matched to a gene: 9. The CDR3 region has the DNA TGTGCCTGCCCATTACAGGGGGCCGGCTATGGCTACACCTTC. Translating it yields CACPLQGAGYGYTF.

The chain is built from TRBV10-3 and TRBJ2-2; D gene unclear. Germline V gene lookup returns CDR1 ENHRY and CDR2 SYGVKD. The V end lost 6 bases, the J end lost 6 bases, and 5 bases lay between the germline ends. The CDR3 is made up of 11 amino acids. The CDR3 is CAISRAGELFF. The CDR3 bases are TGTGCCATCAGCCGGGCCGGGGAGCTGTTTTTT.

This clone was picked up a small number of times. This chain connects TRBV10-3 to TRBJ1-1; 12 bases line up with TRBD1. The ends lost 4 bases at V and 1 base at J; junction bases unmatched: 13. CDR3 length equals 19 residues. CDR1 is ENHRY, CDR2 SYGVKD, per germline. The CDR3 here is CAISVVSFLGQGANTEAFF. CDR3 nucleotides: TGTGCCATCAGTGTTGTTTCCTTCTTGGGACAGGGGGCGAACACTGAAGCTTTCTTT.

The chain is built from TRBV2 and TRBJ1-3, with TRBD1 as a possible D gene (5 bases). This CDR3 comprises 13 residues. The germline V gene encodes CDR1 SNHLY and CDR2 FYNNEI. V was cut by 5 bases and J by 8 bases, with 13 bases left in between. CDR3 loop: CASSPEAGDTIYF. The DNA of the CDR3 is TGTGCCAGCAGTCCAGAAGCGGGGGACACCATATATTTT.

The chain joins TRBV9 to TRBJ2-3; no clear D gene. Trimming pared 0 bases from V and 5 bases from J, leaving 7 bases between. From germline, CDR1 is SGDLS and CDR2 YYNGEE. The CDR3 contains 13 residues. The DNA of the CDR3 is TGTGCCAGCAGCGTAGCTGCAGAAGATACGCAGTATTTT. Its translation is CASSVAAEDTQYF.

The sample holds one count of this clone. This sequence joins TRBV5-1 and TRBJ2-3, with D possibly TRBD1 on 5 matching bases. This CDR3 has 12 amino acids. V was pared by 5 bases and J by 3 bases, with 7 bases between. Germline V lookup: CDR1 SGHRS, CDR2 YFSETQ. The CDR3: CASRQETDTQYF. The CDR3 DNA sequence: TGCGCCAGCAGACAGGAGACAGATACGCAGTATTTT.

The genes are TRBV7-3 and TRBJ2-2, with 8 nucleotides matching TRBD1. Germline CDR1 reads SGHTA; CDR2 reads FQGTGA. V shed 2 bases and J 4 bases; nucleotides not matched to a gene: 6. The CDR3 loop spans 16 amino acids. DNA of the CDR3: TGTGCCAGCAGCTTATCCAGGGGGCTTACCACCGGGGAGCTGTTTTTT. Its protein product is CASSLSRGLTTGELFF.